This paragraph covers one TCR beta chain sequence. Its antigen is unknown. Assay used: immunoSEQ multiplex PCR; TCRdb lists only in-frame clones, some missing. Of around 100,000 clones in the sample, about 70% were seen once. The data were taken from a study of shared clonotypes between healthy human individuals. Study-wide context: Aged 18 to 49, the donors were a couple of women and three men. Each donor contributed plates that comprised three CD4 naive, three CD4 memory, two CD8 naive and one CD8 memory.

Whole-study findings and limits: The study sampled only blood, and tissue repertoires likely differ.

Germline CDR1 and CDR2: SEHNR and FQNEAQ (reference sequence). Trimming took 5 bases from V and 8 from J, leaving 15 bases between them. The CDR3 has 13 residues. The chain links TRBV7-9 to TRBJ1-2; no reliable D call. The sequence was obtained from a woman in her 30s in good health. Sequencing was performed on memory CD8+ T cells sorted from blood. The subset denotes: CD45RO+ cells pooled with CCR7-negative TemRA cells. For the CDR3, the DNA is TGTGCCAGCAGCCCCGCTATTATACTCGGCTACACCTTC. It specifies CASSPAIILGYTF.